Shown below are 6 T cell receptor beta chains from a single sample sequenced in a study of cytomegalovirus exposure and HLA in healthy donors. Clones were sequenced by immunoSEQ multiplex PCR, and TCRdb holds only the in-frame ones, with some missing. The data contain 150,000 to 200,000 clones, 81% of them singletons. The sequenced sample consisted of PBMCs. The source is a woman aged 30 to 39 in good health and CMV-seronegative.

The chain is built from TRBV4-1 and TRBJ1-1; no clear D gene. The ends were cut back, 1 base at V and 0 bases at J, with 9 bases in the middle. From germline, CDR1 is MGHRA and CDR2 YSYEKL. CDR3 length: 15 amino acids. CDR3 nucleotides: TGCGCCAGCAGCCAAGGACTCGCCCTGAACACTGAAGCTTTCTTT. Its translation: CASSQGLALNTEAFF.

This clone came up a few times. V is TRBV6-7 and J is TRBJ1-2; 9 nucleotides line up with TRBD1. TRBV6-7 qualifies as an ORF whose function is uncertain. The CDR3 is made up of 18 amino acids. The J segment lost 5 bases and the V segment lost 5 bases, leaving 18 bases of the junction unmatched. The CDR3 region is CASSRNRDRVWGVYGYTF. The CDR3 region has the DNA TGTGCCAGCAGTAGAAACAGGGACAGGGTATGGGGGGTATATGGCTACACCTTC.

V gene TRBV10-3 combines with J gene TRBJ1-5; 7 bases align to TRBD1. This CDR3 is built from 14 residues. The J segment lost 5 bases and the V segment lost 3 bases, leaving 4 bases of the junction unmatched. Germline V lookup: CDR1 ENHRY, CDR2 SYGVKD. CDR3 loop: CAISEGTDYQPQHF. The CDR3 DNA sequence: TGTGCCATCAGTGAAGGGACAGACTATCAGCCCCAGCATTTT.

The CDR3 protein is CASSYTGMVGREKLFF. CDR3 DNA sequence: TGTGCCAGCAGTTATACAGGGATGGTGGGCCGTGAAAAACTGTTTTTT. The chain employs TRBV28 and TRBJ1-4, with D maybe TRBD1 (6 bases). Germline CDR1 is MDHEN and CDR2 is SYDVKM. V was cut by 4 bases and J by 7 bases, with 19 bases left in between. CDR3 length equals 16 residues.

The chain employs TRBV6-1 and TRBJ1-6; the match to TRBD1 covers 8 bases. Germline V gives CDR1 MNHNS, CDR2 SASEGT. With 8 bases clipped from V and 4 bases from J, the junction kept 7 bases outside the gene matches. The CDR3 runs to 15 residues. This CDR3 is CASDRGTGYNSPLHF. The CDR3, as DNA: TGTGCCAGCGATAGGGGGACAGGATATAATTCACCCCTCCACTTT.

The rearrangement uses TRBV2 and TRBJ2-3; TRBD2 aligns across 11 bases. V dropped 3 bases and J dropped 0; count of bases not matched to a gene: 5. The CDR3 has 17 residues. The germline V gene has CDR1 SNHLY and CDR2 FYNNEI. CDR3 sequence (DNA): TGTGCCAGCAGTGACCCTGGACTAGCGGGTAGCACAGATACGCAGTATTTT. Translation: CASSDPGLAGSTDTQYF.